This TCR beta chain was captured by sequencing in a study of blood T cell repertoires in COVID-19. Whole-study context: COVID-19 samples collected from the United States, Italy and Spain covered acute and convalescent phases.

Sequencing was performed with immunoSEQ multiplex PCR; in TCRdb, only in-frame clones are kept and a portion is missing. The sample contains more than 250,000 clones, roughly 88% of which appear only once. With 2 bases removed from V and 4 bases from J, the gap between germline ends came to 13 bases. CDR1 and CDR2 (germline): KGHDR, SFDVKD. This CDR3 spans 15 amino acids. This TCR was sampled from a man aged 25-45 years who had recovered from COVID-19. Sequenced material: PBMCs or T cells enriched from blood (not recorded which). This rearrangement joins TRBV24-1 to TRBJ1-1, with D maybe TRBD1 (5 bases). The CDR3 region has the DNA TGTGCCACCAGTGATTCAGACCTGGGGGGCACTGAAGCTTTCTTT. Amino acid sequence: CATSDSDLGGTEAFF.